These 27 T cell receptor beta chains came from one sample sequenced in a study of human thymus T cells. Sequenced by immunoSEQ multiplex PCR; TCRdb stores in-frame clones only, minus some. The sample consists of 60,000 to 75,000 clones, roughly 94% of them appearing once. Resected material from corrective heart surgery provided the thymus tissue analysed. The specimen sequenced was thymus tissue. All receptors come from a girl under three years old with a congenital heart defect but otherwise immunologically healthy.

The chain recombines TRBV9 with TRBJ1-2, with a tentative D call TRBD1 (6 bases). V shed 4 bases and J shed 5 bases, with 15 bases lying between them. The germline gives CDR1 SGDLS, CDR2 YYNGEE. This CDR3 region has 14 residues. CDR3 residues: CASSPPGGRYGYTF. CDR3 coding DNA: TGTGCCAGCAGCCCCCCCGGGGGGCGATATGGCTACACCTTC.

This chain uses TRBV7-5 with TRBJ2-4. TRBV7-5 is a recognized pseudogene. The length of the CDR3 is 19 residues. The CDR3 protein is CVRSLVLPGKGVAKNIQYF. DNA of the CDR3: TGTGTCAGAAGCTTAGTGTTGCCAGGGAAGGGAGTAGCCAAAAACATTCAGTACTTC.

The V call is TRBV5-5, the J call TRBJ2-3; D may match TRBD1 or TRBD2 (5 bases each). The germline V gene has CDR1 SGHKS and CDR2 YYEKEE (reference sequence). The CDR3 consists of 14 residues. V was trimmed by 0 bases and J by 4 bases, leaving 9 bases between them. CDR3 coding DNA: TGTGCCAGCAGCTTGGGTGAGGGGTCAGATACGCAGTATTTT. Translation: CASSLGEGSDTQYF.

The genes are TRBV7-2 and TRBJ2-7; tentatively, D is TRBD2 (6 bases). V lost 1 base, J lost 2 bases, and 21 bases lay in between. From germline, CDR1 is SGHTA and CDR2 FQGNSA. The CDR3 is 18 amino acids. The DNA for the CDR3 is TGTGCCAGCAGCTTAGGCGCGGAACGGGACTCATGGCCCTACGAGCAGTACTTC. Translation gives CASSLGAERDSWPYEQYF.

The V call is TRBV2, the J call TRBJ1-3; D gene unclear. There are 13 residues in the CDR3. Germline CDR1 reads SNHLY; CDR2 reads FYNNEI. Trimming cost V 3 bases and J 4 bases, with 7 bases left between them. The CDR3 reads CASSEREGNTIYF. For the CDR3, the DNA is TGTGCCAGCAGTGAGAGGGAGGGAAACACCATATATTTT.

The chain carries TRBV7-7 and TRBJ2-7; D remains unclear. The CDR3 runs 14 residues. V was pared by 1 base and J by 1 base, with 8 bases between. Germline-derived CDR1 and CDR2 are SSHAT and FNYEAQ (reference sequence). The CDR3 reads CASSLDPASYEQYF. In DNA form, the CDR3 reads TGTGCCAGCAGCTTAGATCCAGCTTCCTACGAGCAGTACTTC.

The rearrangement joins TRBV4-2 to TRBJ2-7; D gene ambiguous. The V gene's germline CDR1 is LGHNA and CDR2 YNFKEQ. This CDR3 spans 14 amino acids. The V gene lost 5 bases and the J gene lost 4 bases, with 15 bases spanning the gap. The CDR3 loop is CASSDTGPHYEQYF. The CDR3 DNA sequence: TGTGCCAGCAGCGACACCGGGCCCCATTACGAGCAGTACTTC.

The rearrangement joins TRBV6-5 to TRBJ2-2; D remains unclear. The CDR3 consists of 15 residues. Per germline, CDR1 MNHEY and CDR2 SVGAGI. Between the trimmed V and J ends, which lost 0 bases and 2 bases, there was a span of 7 bases. CDR3 nucleotide sequence: TGTGCCAGCAGTTACTCGTGGGAAAACACCGGGGAGCTGTTTTTT. Protein: CASSYSWENTGELFF.

The V gene is TRBV25-1, the J gene TRBJ1-1, with D tentatively TRBD1 (6 bases). Trimming removed 7 bases from V and 0 bases from J, with 12 bases in between. CDR3 length: 14 amino acids. Germline assignment: CDR1 MGHDK and CDR2 SYGVNS. CDR3 in DNA: TGTGCCAGCACTCGCAGGGGCTTGAACACTGAAGCTTTCTTT. Translation gives CASTRRGLNTEAFF.

The V gene is TRBV7-9, the J gene TRBJ2-3; 10 bases match TRBD1. This CDR3 is 15 amino acids long. Per the germline V gene, CDR1 is SEHNR and CDR2 is FQNEAQ (reference sequence). The ends lost 4 bases at V and 6 bases at J; junction bases unmatched: 7. The CDR3, as DNA: TGTGCCAGCAGCTCTCGGGACAGGGGCCTCGATACGCAGTATTTT. Translation: CASSSRDRGLDTQYF.

This chain uses TRBV10-1 with TRBJ2-1; 10 nucleotides line up with TRBD2. The germline V gene encodes CDR1 WNHNN and CDR2 SYGVQD (reference sequence). Trimming cost V 0 bases and J 0 bases; bases outside gene matches: 5. The CDR3 spans 18 residues. The CDR3 sequence is CASSESTTSGFSYNEQFF. In DNA form, the CDR3 reads TGCGCCAGCAGTGAGTCCACGACTAGCGGGTTCTCCTACAATGAGCAGTTCTTC.

The chain uses TRBV6-5 and TRBJ1-4; tentative D call: TRBD1 (5 bases). Looked up from germline, CDR1 is MNHEY and CDR2 is SVGAGI. Trimming pared 2 bases from V and 8 bases from J, leaving 9 bases between. The CDR3 contains 13 residues. The CDR3: CASSYGRVEKLFF. Here the CDR3 DNA reads TGTGCCAGCAGTTACGGCAGGGTAGAAAAACTGTTTTTT.

The chain has TRBV14 and TRBJ2-2; 7 positions agree with TRBD2. This CDR3 has 14 amino acids. With V trimmed by 1 base and J by 7 bases, 3 bases remained unmatched. Germline lookup yields CDR1 SGHDN and CDR2 FVKESK. The CDR3 coding sequence is TGTGCCAGCAGCCAAGGCCCGGGGGGCGGGGAGCTGTTTTTT. Amino acids: CASSQGPGGGELFF.

This clone was seen more than once but under ten times. Written as DNA, the CDR3 is TGTGCCATCCGGGATCGACCAAGCAATCAGCCCCAGCATTTT. It translates to CAIRDRPSNQPQHF. The chain has TRBV6-1 and TRBJ1-5; D remains ambiguous. The CDR3 extends over 14 amino acids. CDR1 is MNHNS, CDR2 SASEGT, per germline. V shed 10 bases and J shed 1 base, with 14 bases lying between them.

The chain combines TRBV18 with TRBJ1-2; no clear D gene. The CDR3 totals 15 residues. Germline V CDR1 and CDR2: KGHSH, LQKENI. Trimming removed 6 bases at V and 8 bases at J, with 22 bases between. DNA of the CDR3: TGTGCCAGCTCGCCTCCCATCTTTGGCCCAGAGGGCTACACCTTC. Its translation is CASSPPIFGPEGYTF.

V usage is TRBV18 and J usage is TRBJ1-2; 7 bases agree with TRBD1. Germline CDR1 is KGHSH and CDR2 is LQKENI. The J segment lost 3 bases and the V segment lost 0 bases, leaving 19 bases of the junction unmatched. The CDR3 extends over 20 amino acids. This CDR3 is CASSPPDLEHTHRGDYGYTF. Here the CDR3 DNA reads TGTGCCAGCTCACCACCGGATTTAGAACACACACACAGGGGAGACTATGGCTACACCTTC.

The chain joins TRBV10-3 to TRBJ1-1, with D tentatively TRBD1 (6 bases). The V end lost 3 bases, the J end lost 7 bases, and 12 bases lay between the germline ends. Germline assignment: CDR1 ENHRY and CDR2 SYGVKD. There are 13 residues in the CDR3. The CDR3 DNA sequence: TGTGCCATCAGTGACGGGGGGCAGTATGAAGCTTTCTTT. Translation: CAISDGGQYEAFF.

The rearrangement links TRBV27 to TRBJ2-6; TRBD1 matches 9 bases. The germline V gene encodes CDR1 MNHEY and CDR2 SMNVEV (reference sequence). The V segment lost 8 bases and the J segment 5 bases; nucleotides outside the gene matches: 10. The CDR3 loop spans 16 amino acids. This CDR3 is CASGGTTGGWANVLTF. The CDR3 DNA reads TGTGCCAGCGGGGGTACTACAGGGGGCTGGGCCAACGTCCTGACTTTC.

This clone was observed once. The V and J genes are TRBV4-1 and TRBJ1-2; TRBD1 is a possible D gene (5 bases). V was cut by 1 base and J by 5 bases, with 14 bases left in between. The germline gives CDR1 MGHRA, CDR2 YSYEKL. CDR3 length: 15 amino acids. The CDR3 protein is CASSQAATTEYGYTF. CDR3 in DNA: TGCGCCAGCAGCCAAGCCGCTACGACAGAATATGGCTACACCTTC.

The chain uses TRBV19 and TRBJ2-7; 12 nucleotides line up with TRBD2. Germline V gene sequence: CDR1 LNHDA, CDR2 SQIVND (reference sequence). The CDR3 contains 20 residues. The V segment lost 6 bases and the J segment 0 bases; nucleotides outside the gene matches: 18. CDR3 sequence: CASRGRHRETSGRLSYEQYF. The CDR3 DNA is TGTGCCAGTAGGGGACGACACAGGGAGACTAGCGGGAGACTCTCCTACGAGCAGTACTTC.

The J gene is TRBJ2-2, the V gene TRBV10-1; the D gene could be TRBD1 or TRBD2 (5 bases each). V was clipped by 2 bases and J by 5 bases, with 12 bases between them. Per germline, CDR1 WNHNN and CDR2 SYGVQD (reference sequence). This CDR3 region has 15 residues. CDR3 loop: CASSEGGLGTGELFF. The CDR3 DNA reads TGCGCCAGCAGTGAGGGGGGTTTAGGAACCGGGGAGCTGTTTTTT.

The chain recombines TRBV7-2 with TRBJ1-5; unclear D gene. This CDR3 region has 16 residues. Trimming pared 5 bases from V and 6 bases from J, leaving 20 bases between. CDR1 is SGHTA, CDR2 FQGNSA, per germline. CDR3 DNA: TGTGCCAGCAGCCCATCACGGGCAATGTATAGTCAGCCCCAGCATTTT. Protein: CASSPSRAMYSQPQHF.

V and J are TRBV25-1 and TRBJ2-1; D is ambiguous. Trimming cost V 3 bases and J 4 bases, with 10 bases left between them. This CDR3 spans 14 amino acids. Germline lookup yields CDR1 MGHDK and CDR2 SYGVNS. The CDR3 region has the DNA TGTGCCAGCAGTGACCAGCCGGAGTACAATGAGCAGTTCTTC. Its protein is CASSDQPEYNEQFF.

The rearrangement uses TRBV19 and TRBJ1-4, with a weak D call TRBD1 (5 bases). V gave up 1 base and J gave up 7 bases, with 13 bases separating them. The CDR3 contains 15 residues. The germline V gene has CDR1 LNHDA and CDR2 SQIVND (reference sequence). The CDR3 is CASSIGGGVGEKLFF. CDR3 in DNA: TGTGCCAGTAGTATAGGCGGAGGGGTAGGTGAAAAACTGTTTTTT. Full variable domain (outside the CDR3, taken from reference TRBV19 and TRBJ1-4): DGGITQSPKYLFRKEGQNVTLSCEQNLNHDAMYWYRQDPGQGLRLIYYSQIVNDFQKGDIAEGYSVSREKKESFPLTVTSAQKNPTAFYLCASSIGGGVGEKLFFGSGTQLSVL.

The chain employs TRBV11-2 and TRBJ2-3; perhaps D is TRBD1 or TRBD2 (5 bases each). CDR1 SGHAT and CDR2 FQNNGV come from the germline V gene. This CDR3 is 16 amino acids long. V was pared by 0 bases and J by 2 bases, with 12 bases between. This CDR3 reads CASSLEPGSHTDTQYF. The DNA for the CDR3 is TGTGCCAGCAGCTTAGAACCAGGGAGTCACACAGATACGCAGTATTTT. Using reference TRBV11-2 and TRBJ2-3 for the parts outside the CDR3, the full variable domain is EAGVAQSPRYKIIEKRQSVAFWCNPISGHATLYWYQQILGQGPKLLIQFQNNGVVDDSQLPKDRFSAERLKGVDSTLKIQPAKLEDSAVYLCASSLEPGSHTDTQYFGPGTRLTVL.

The chain links TRBV30 to TRBJ2-1; 8 bases fit TRBD1. This CDR3 contains 13 residues. The V and J ends lost 3 bases and 9 bases, in that order; junction bases with no gene match: 7. Germline V gene lookup returns CDR1 GTSNPN and CDR2 SVGIG (reference sequence). The CDR3 reads CAWRTTGAGEQFF. DNA of the CDR3: TGTGCCTGGAGGACGACAGGGGCAGGTGAGCAGTTCTTC. Complete variable domain (other parts from reference TRBV30 and TRBJ2-1): SQTIHQWPATLVQPVGSPLSLECTVEGTSNPNLYWYRQAAGRGLQLLFYSVGIGQISSEVPQNLSASRPQDRQFILSSKKLLLSDSGFYLCAWRTTGAGEQFFGPGTRLTVL.

This clone was observed a single time. CDR3 nucleotide sequence: TGTGCCAGCAGCCAAGAACGAGGCGGGAGGGAGGCAGATACGCAGTATTTT. It codes for CASSQERGGREADTQYF. The chain carries TRBV4-2 and TRBJ2-3; 9 nucleotides agree with TRBD2. Germline CDR1 is LGHNA and CDR2 is YNFKEQ. This CDR3 contains 17 residues. Trimming cost V 0 bases and J 4 bases; bases outside gene matches: 8.